The following is a T cell receptor (beta chain) sequence with its context. The antigen it recognizes is unknown. Nothing much larger sits one base from this clone, and base qualities are not available. This sample was taken from a study of CD8 T cells in ankylosing spondylitis listed by TCRdb under 2017. Regarding the research as a whole: To find TCR variants linked to disease, the study profiled T cell receptor beta repertoires in ankylosing spondylitis patients and healthy donors. The whole study cohort included 108 healthy donors and about two dozen ankylosing spondylitis patients. Peripheral blood was sampled, and synovial fluid was also collected from ankylosing spondylitis patients. Here is what the overall study found, with its caveats: Some TCR beta motif variants had previously been reported in synovial fluid and blood of reactive arthritis patients, which suggested common disease-initiation mechanisms. Blood from ankylosing spondylitis patients appeared to be characterized by a TCR beta motif composed of about eight highly homologous amino acid variants. The disease-linked clones showed a CD8+ phenotype and occurred at relatively low frequencies in peripheral blood. The disease-linked clones were reported to be significantly enriched in matched synovial fluid samples from ankylosing spondylitis patients.

The sequencer listed for this sample is Illumina HiSeq 2500. Quantitative 5'-RACE with molecular barcodes was the method used to prepare the TCR beta libraries. The original methods were these. Disease-linked TCR variants were identified with a new computational method built on a probabilistic model of VDJ rearrangement. TCRdb trimmed the raw reads at Q25, called clones with MiXCR and kept productive beta chains. When rows share a CDR3 protein, they turn into one entry using the most common DNA and genes. These V and J calls derive from TCRdb rather than the authors' analysis. The sample contains roughly 300,000 distinct CDR3 sequences, roughly 8% of them found a single time. 13% to 15% of the sample belongs to the ten largest clones. The sequenced material came from blood, either unsorted or a sorted T cell fraction (not recorded which). The source of this sequence is a male donor with ankylosing spondylitis.

The nucleotides read TGTGCCAGCAGCCCGGGTCCGGAACTAGCGGATTACGAGCAGTACTTC. Translation gives CASSPGPELADYEQYF. This chain joins TRBV21-1 to TRBJ2-7; the table's D call, TRBD2, was not checked against the DNA. TRBV21-1 represents a pseudogene. The CDR3 has 16 amino acids, counting the end cysteine and phenylalanine. Only CDR3 DNA is held: 48 bases, read in frame from base 1.